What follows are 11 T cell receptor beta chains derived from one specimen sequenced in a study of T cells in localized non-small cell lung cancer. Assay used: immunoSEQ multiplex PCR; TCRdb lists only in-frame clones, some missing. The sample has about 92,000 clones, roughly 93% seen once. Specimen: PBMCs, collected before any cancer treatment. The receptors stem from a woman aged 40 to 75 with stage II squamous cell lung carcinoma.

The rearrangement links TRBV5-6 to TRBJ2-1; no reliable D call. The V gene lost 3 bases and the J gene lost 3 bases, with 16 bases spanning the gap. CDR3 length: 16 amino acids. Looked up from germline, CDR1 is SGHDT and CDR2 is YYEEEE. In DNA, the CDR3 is TGTGCCAGCAGCTCCCAGGTTGGCGGCCTCTACAATGAGCAGTTCTTC. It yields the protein CASSSQVGGLYNEQFF.

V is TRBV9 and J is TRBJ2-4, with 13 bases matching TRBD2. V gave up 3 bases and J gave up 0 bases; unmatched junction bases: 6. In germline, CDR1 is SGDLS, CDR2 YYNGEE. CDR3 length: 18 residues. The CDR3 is CASSETSGGTLAKNIQYF. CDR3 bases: TGTGCCAGCAGCGAGACTAGCGGGGGGACTCTAGCCAAAAACATTCAGTACTTC.

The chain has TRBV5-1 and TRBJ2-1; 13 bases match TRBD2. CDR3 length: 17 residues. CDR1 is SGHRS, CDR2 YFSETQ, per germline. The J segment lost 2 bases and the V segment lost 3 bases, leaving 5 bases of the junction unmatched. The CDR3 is CASSSGLAGEAYNEQFF. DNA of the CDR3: TGCGCCAGCAGCTCCGGACTAGCGGGGGAGGCCTACAATGAGCAGTTCTTC.

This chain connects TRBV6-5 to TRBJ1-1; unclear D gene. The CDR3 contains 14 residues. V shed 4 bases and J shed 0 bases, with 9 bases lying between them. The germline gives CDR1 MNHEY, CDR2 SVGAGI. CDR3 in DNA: TGTGCCAGCAGTTCCAGATCGATGAACACTGAAGCTTTCTTT. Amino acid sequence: CASSSRSMNTEAFF.

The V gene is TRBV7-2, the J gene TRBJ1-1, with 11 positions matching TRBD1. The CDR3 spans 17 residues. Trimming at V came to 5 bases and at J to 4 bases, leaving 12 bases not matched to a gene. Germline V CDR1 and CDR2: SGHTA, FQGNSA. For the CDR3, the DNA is TGTGCCAGCAGCACGCAATGGACAGGGGGCCGGAGCACTGAAGCTTTCTTT. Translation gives CASSTQWTGGRSTEAFF. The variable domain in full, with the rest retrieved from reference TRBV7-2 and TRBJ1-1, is GAGVSQSPSNKVTEKGKDVELRCDPISGHTALYWYRQSLGQGLEFLIYFQGNSAPDKSGLPSDRFSAERTGGSVSTLTIQRTQQEDSAVYLCASSTQWTGGRSTEAFFGQGTRLTVV.

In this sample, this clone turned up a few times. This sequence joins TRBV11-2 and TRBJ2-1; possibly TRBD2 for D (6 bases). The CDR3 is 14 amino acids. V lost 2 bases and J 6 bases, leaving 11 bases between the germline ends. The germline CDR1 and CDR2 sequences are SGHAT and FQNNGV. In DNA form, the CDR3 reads TGTGCCAGCAGCTTACTTGGAGGGGCCAATGAGCAGTTCTTC. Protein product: CASSLLGGANEQFF.

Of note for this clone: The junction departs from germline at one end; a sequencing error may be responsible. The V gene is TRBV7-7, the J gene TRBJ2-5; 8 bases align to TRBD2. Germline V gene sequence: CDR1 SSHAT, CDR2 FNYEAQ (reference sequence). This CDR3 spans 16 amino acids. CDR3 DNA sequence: TGTGCTAGCAGCCTGACTGCGGGACTAGGGACCGGGACCCAGTACTTC. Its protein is CASSLTAGLGTGTQYF.

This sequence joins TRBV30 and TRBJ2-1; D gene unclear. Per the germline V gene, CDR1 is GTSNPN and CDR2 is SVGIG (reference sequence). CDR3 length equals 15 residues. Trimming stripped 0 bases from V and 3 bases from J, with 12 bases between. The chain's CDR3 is CAWSVVARFYNEQFF. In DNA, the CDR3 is TGTGCCTGGAGTGTGGTAGCTAGGTTCTACAATGAGCAGTTCTTC.

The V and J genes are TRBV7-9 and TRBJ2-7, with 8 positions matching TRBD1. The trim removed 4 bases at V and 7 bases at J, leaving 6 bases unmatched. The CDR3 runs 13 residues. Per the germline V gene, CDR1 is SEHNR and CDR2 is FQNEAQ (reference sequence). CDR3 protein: CASSSGGPGEQYF. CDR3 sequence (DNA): TGTGCCAGCAGCTCAGGGGGCCCGGGTGAGCAGTACTTC.

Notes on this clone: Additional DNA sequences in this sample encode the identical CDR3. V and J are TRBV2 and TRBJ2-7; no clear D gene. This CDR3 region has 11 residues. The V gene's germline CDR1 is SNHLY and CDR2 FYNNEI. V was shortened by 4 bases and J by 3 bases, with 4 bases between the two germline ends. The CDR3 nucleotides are TGTGCCAGCAGTGCACACTACGAGCAGTACTTC. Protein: CASSAHYEQYF. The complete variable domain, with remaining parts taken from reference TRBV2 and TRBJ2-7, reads EPEVTQTPSHQVTQMGQEVILRCVPISNHLYFYWYRQILGQKVEFLVSFYNNEISEKSEIFDDQFSVERPDGSNFTLKIRSTKLEDSAMYFCASSAHYEQYFGPGTRLTVT.

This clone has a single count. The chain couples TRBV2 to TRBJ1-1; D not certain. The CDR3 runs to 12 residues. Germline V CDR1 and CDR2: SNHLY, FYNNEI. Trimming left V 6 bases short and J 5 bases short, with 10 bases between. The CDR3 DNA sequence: TGTGCCAGCAGGTTCTCGGGGACTGAAGCTTTCTTT. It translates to CASRFSGTEAFF.